This record covers a single TCR beta chain. Per the authors' pipeline: The assay estimated nucleated cells by amplifying reference gene primers. The repertoire was sequenced with immunoSEQ multiplex PCR; TCRdb's copy has only in-frame clones and lacks some. The V and J calls and clone size come from that table; D and trimming were worked out from the DNA. Here the sample spans about 130,000 clones, 84% being singletons. The data are from a study of blood T cell repertoires in COVID-19. Whole-study context: Both acute and convalescent COVID-19 samples were obtained from the United States, Italy and Spain. Nucleic acid was either cDNA or gDNA, and it came from T cells, B-cell-depleted T cells, or PBMCs.

What was sequenced was peripheral blood. This clonotype originated in a woman aged 55-69 years with acute or convalescent COVID-19.

CDR3 sequence reads: CASSPMDREGKGYTF. CDR3 nucleotides: TGTGCCAGCAGTCCAATGGACAGGGAAGGGAAAGGCTACACCTTC. The V gene is TRBV5-6, the J gene TRBJ1-2; 8 bases align to TRBD1. The J segment lost 8 bases and the V segment lost 5 bases, leaving 14 bases of the junction unmatched. This CDR3 region has 15 residues. Germline CDR1 and CDR2: SGHDT and YYEEEE.